A selection of T cell receptor beta chains follows, all from one sample in a study of shared clonotypes between healthy human individuals. The method was immunoSEQ multiplex PCR; TCRdb's version includes in-frame clones alone and lacks a portion of them. The data show 2 million to 3 million clones, with around 94% seen just once and around 0.15% held by the top ten. The sequenced sample was naive CD4+ T cells sorted from blood. The source of these receptors is a young man in good health. The CDR3 runs from the conserved cysteine through the conserved F or W. D genes are given only for firm matches. Part of the rows lack a size; the others show once, few, many or a class for expanded clones.

V	D	size	J	DNA	CDR3
TRBV5-4	TRBD2	.	TRBJ2-1	TGTGCCAGCAGCTTAAACGGGGGGGCACGTTCTAATGAGCAGTTCTTC	CASSLNGGARSNEQFF
TRBV19	.	.	TRBJ1-2	TGTGCCAGTAGGCTCCGGGACACCCCGGGGGGCTACACCTTC	CASRLRDTPGGYTF
TRBV18	.	few	TRBJ2-2	TGTGCCAGCTCAGGACAGCCGGAGGTGGAGCTGTTTTTT	CASSGQPEVELFF
TRBV10-3	TRBD1	.	TRBJ1-6	TGTGCCATCAGCGCGGGACAGGGACGCTCCGACGATTCACCCCTCCACTTT	CAISAGQGRSDDSPLHF
TRBV5-6	TRBD1	.	TRBJ2-7	TGTGCCAGCAGCCCCCTGGACAGGGACTCCTACGAGCAGTACTTC	CASSPLDRDSYEQYF
TRBV14	.	.	TRBJ2-3	TGTGCCAGCAGCCAAGATCGGAAAACGCAGTATTTT	CASSQDRKTQYF
TRBV30	TRBD2	.	TRBJ2-5	TGTGCCTGGAGTACTGGGAGGGCCCTGGAGACCCAGTACTTC	CAWSTGRALETQYF
TRBV30	.	.	TRBJ1-5	TGTGCCTGGGGCGCTGCGGGGCGCAATCAGCCCCAGCATTTT	CAWGAAGRNQPQHF
TRBV5-1	.	.	TRBJ2-1	TGCGCCAGCAGCTTGGGTGTGGGAGCGGTCGGCGATGAGCAGTTCTTC	CASSLGVGAVGDEQFF
TRBV6-1	TRBD1	.	TRBJ2-7	TGTGCCAGCAGTGAGCAGGACAGGGATCGGTACTTC	CASSEQDRDRYF
TRBV5-1	TRBD1	.	TRBJ1-4	TGCGCCAGCAGCTTGGGACAGGGTCTTCCGGGGAATGAAAAACTGTTTTTT	CASSLGQGLPGNEKLFF
TRBV6-5	TRBD2	.	TRBJ2-7	TGTGCCAGCACTGGACTAGCGGGGATTTACGAGCAGTACTTC	CASTGLAGIYEQYF
TRBV21-1	.	.	TRBJ1-6	TGTGCCAGCAGCATAGCTCTGAAACCCCTCCACTTT	CASSIALKPLHF
TRBV7-9	.	.	TRBJ2-5	TGTGCCAGCAGCTTAGAATCGGGGGAGACCCAGTACTTC	CASSLESGETQYF
TRBV5-1	TRBD2	.	TRBJ2-1	TGCGCCAGCTCCGGGGGGGCCATTAGGAACAATGAGCAGTTCTTC	CASSGGAIRNNEQFF
TRBV4-3	.	once	TRBJ2-4	TGCGCCAGCAGCCAAGATTACACCATAGCCAAAAACATTCAGTACTTC	CASSQDYTIAKNIQYF
TRBV29-1	.	once	TRBJ2-7	TGCAGCGTAAACGTATACCGGGACTCTGAGCAGTACTTC	CSVNVYRDSEQYF
TRBV5-1	TRBD2	.	TRBJ2-2	TGCGCCAGCAGCACGGGGACTAGCGGGAATGCGGAGCTGTTTTTT	CASSTGTSGNAELFF
TRBV7-9	.	once	TRBJ1-2	TGTGCCAGCAGCCTGGGACATGGGGACTATGGCTACACCTTC	CASSLGHGDYGYTF
TRBV29-1	TRBD1	.	TRBJ2-7	TGCAGCGTTGAGACAGGGGTAAAGGGAAACGAGCAGTACTTC	CSVETGVKGNEQYF
TRBV6-1	TRBD2	.	TRBJ2-7	TGTGCCAGCAGAGCCGGGACTAGCGGACTCTACGAGCAGTACTTC	CASRAGTSGLYEQYF
TRBV4-1	TRBD1	.	TRBJ1-6	TGCGCCAGCGGCACCCCGGAGACAGGGAGGAATTCACCCCTCCACTTT	CASGTPETGRNSPLHF
TRBV2	TRBD1	.	TRBJ1-1	TGTGCCAGCAGGGCCCGACAGGGGGAGAACACTGAAGCTTTCTTT	CASRARQGENTEAFF
TRBV7-2	.	once	TRBJ2-1	TGTGCCAGCAGCTCGGGACTGTACAATGAGCAGTTCTTC	CASSSGLYNEQFF
TRBV2	TRBD1	.	TRBJ2-7	TGTGCCAGCTCGATCACAGACAGGGCAAATGGCGAGCAGTACTTC	CASSITDRANGEQYF